One and the same sample provided the 2 T cell receptor beta chains below, sequenced in a study of blood T cell repertoires in COVID-19. Profiling relied on immunoSEQ multiplex PCR, and the TCRdb table lists in-frame clones only, not all of them. This table has roughly 250,000 clones, 85% appearing once. Sequenced: peripheral blood. Receptors originate from a woman in her fifties or sixties with active or convalescent COVID-19.

The chain recombines TRBV19 with TRBJ2-1, with D perhaps TRBD1 (7 bases). This CDR3 is built from 14 residues. Germline V gene lookup returns CDR1 LNHDA and CDR2 SQIVND (reference sequence). Trimming cost V 4 bases and J 8 bases, with 15 bases left between them. The CDR3 coding sequence is TGTGCCAGTAGTAACCGACAGGGCGGGGATGAGCAGTTCTTC. As protein: CASSNRQGGDEQFF.

As to this clone: Different DNA sequences within this sample yield the same CDR3. V gene TRBV7-2 combines with J gene TRBJ2-3; 11 nucleotides line up with TRBD2. CDR1 is SGHTA, CDR2 FQGNSA, per germline. The junction had 0 bases not matched to a gene; V was cut back by 1 base and J by 3 bases. The CDR3 contains 15 residues. CDR3 DNA: TGTGCCAGCAGCTTAGTAGCGGGGGGGACAGATACGCAGTATTTT. Its protein product is CASSLVAGGTDTQYF.